This T cell receptor beta chain was observed in a study of T cells after yellow fever vaccination. Study as a whole: Each low-cell-number fraction was prepared by means of SMART-Seq v4 Ultra Low Input.

The CDR3 spans 13 residues. Germline CDR1 SGHRS, CDR2 YFSETQ. The V gene lost 5 bases and the J gene lost 2 bases, with 11 bases spanning the gap. The authors made TCR cDNA by 5'RACE template switching, adding a universal primer site and UMIs. TCRdb passed the 5' RACE reads through MiXCR, listing each CDR3 protein once. The data contain around 140,000 distinct CDR3 sequences, just over 6.5% of them singletons. Study results and limitations: It was the secondary response that reached its peak faster, day 5 versus 15, but it was weaker. Re-detected after boosting: most primary clones, approximately 97% of CD4 and about 90% of CD8.

This clonotype has a count of ten or more. Its target is unknown. The material sequenced was CD4+ T cells sorted from PBMCs, taken 10 days after the yellow fever booster vaccination. This clonotype was sampled from a young man who received the YFV17D yellow fever vaccine. The chain has TRBV5-1 and TRBJ2-7, with D possibly being TRBD1 (6 bases). The CDR3, as DNA: TGCGCCAGCAGGGGGACATCTACCTACGAGCAGTACTTC. Protein: CASRGTSTYEQYF. Full variable domain (rest looked up from reference TRBV5-1 and TRBJ2-7): KAGVTQTPRYLIKTRGQQVTLSCSPISGHRSVSWYQQTPGQGLQFLFEYFSETQRNKGNFPGRFSGRQFSNSRSEMNVSTLELGDSALYLCASRGTSTYEQYFGPGTRLTVT.